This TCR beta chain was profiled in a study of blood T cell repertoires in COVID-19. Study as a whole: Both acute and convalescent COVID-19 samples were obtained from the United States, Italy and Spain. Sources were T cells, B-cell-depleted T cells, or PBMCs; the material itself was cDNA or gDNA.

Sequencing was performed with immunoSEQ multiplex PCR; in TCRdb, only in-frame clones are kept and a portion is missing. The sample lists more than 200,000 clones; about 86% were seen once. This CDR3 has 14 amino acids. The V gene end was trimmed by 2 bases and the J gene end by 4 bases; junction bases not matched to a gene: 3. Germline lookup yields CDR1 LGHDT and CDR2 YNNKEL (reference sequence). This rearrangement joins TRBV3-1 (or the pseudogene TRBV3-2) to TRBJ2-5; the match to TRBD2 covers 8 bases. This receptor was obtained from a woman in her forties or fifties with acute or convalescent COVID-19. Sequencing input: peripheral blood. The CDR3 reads CASSQSGLVETQYF. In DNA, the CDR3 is TGTGCCAGCAGCCAATCGGGACTAGTAGAGACCCAGTACTTC.